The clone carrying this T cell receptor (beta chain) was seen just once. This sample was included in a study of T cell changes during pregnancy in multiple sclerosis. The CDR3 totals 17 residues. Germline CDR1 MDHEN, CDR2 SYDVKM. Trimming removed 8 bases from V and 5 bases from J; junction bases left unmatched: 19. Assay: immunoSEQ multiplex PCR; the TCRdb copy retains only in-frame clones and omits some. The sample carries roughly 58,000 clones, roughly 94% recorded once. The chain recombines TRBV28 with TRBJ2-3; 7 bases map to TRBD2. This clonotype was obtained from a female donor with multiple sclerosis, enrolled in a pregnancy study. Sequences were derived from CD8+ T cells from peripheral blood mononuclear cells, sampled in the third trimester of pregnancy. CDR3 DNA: TGTGCCAGCCTTGGGGGGAGGGCCCCGCCCCCGCTAGATACGCAGTATTTT. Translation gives CASLGGRAPPPLDTQYF.